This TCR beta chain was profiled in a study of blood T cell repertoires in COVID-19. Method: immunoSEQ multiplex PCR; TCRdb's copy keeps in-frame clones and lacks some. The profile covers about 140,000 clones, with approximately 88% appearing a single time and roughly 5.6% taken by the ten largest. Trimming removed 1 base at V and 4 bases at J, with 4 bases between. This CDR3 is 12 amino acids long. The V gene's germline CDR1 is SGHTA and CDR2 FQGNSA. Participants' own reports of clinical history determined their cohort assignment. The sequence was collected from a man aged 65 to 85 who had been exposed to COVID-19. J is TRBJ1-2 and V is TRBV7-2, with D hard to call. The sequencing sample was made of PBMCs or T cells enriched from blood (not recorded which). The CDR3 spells CASSLGLYGYTF. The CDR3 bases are TGTGCCAGCAGCTTAGGTCTCTATGGCTACACCTTC.